This TCR beta chain was sequenced in a study of radiotherapy plus CTLA-4 blockade in lung cancer. On the study more broadly: Objective responses were seen in around 19% of patients, disease control in about 30%. Findings and limits, study-wide: An expansion of tumor-derived TCR clones occurred in blood after radiotherapy plus ipilimumab.

The CDR3 length is 16 residues. J was trimmed by 2 bases and V by 1 base; bases with no gene match: 6. The germline V gene has CDR1 MGHRA and CDR2 YSYEKL. With respect to this clone: Its antigen is unidentified.

Produced via immunoSEQ multiplex PCR; TCRdb's table is partial and in-frame only. The data hold about 73,000 clones, with around 86% observed a single time. The TCR sequence derives from a human donor with non-small cell lung cancer that progressed on radiotherapy plus ipilimumab. The sample was peripheral blood, taken from a patient treated with radiotherapy plus ipilimumab. The J gene is TRBJ2-5, the V gene TRBV4-1; 8 nucleotides match TRBD1. CDR3 loop: CASSQGVGTGQETQYF. CDR3 in DNA: TGCGCCAGCAGCCAAGGGGTGGGGACAGGTCAAGAGACCCAGTACTTC.